This TCR beta chain was identified in a study of shared clonotypes between healthy human individuals (dated by TCRdb to 2020 to 2022). Regarding the research as a whole: The cohort comprised two women and a few men aged 18 to 49 years. Different laboratories and diverse techniques were used to prepare libraries and sequence TCR repertoires, to increase sequencing depth and limit assay-specific biases. To estimate repertoire size and how much clonotype sharing occurs between individuals, the study deeply sequenced the blood TCR repertoires of several healthy adults. Leukapheresis yielded between about 0.85 and 9.5 billion PBMCs per donor. For each donor, CD4 naive and CD4 memory were each run on three plates, CD8 naive on two plates, and CD8 memory on one plate.

Donors were healthy HIV-negative adults with no recently reported acute infections or vaccinations. Every donor was a Caucasian adult living in Nashville, Tennessee, USA. CD4+ T cells were enriched by magnetic negative selection, after which naive cells were positively selected on CD45RA and the negative fraction was taken as the memory subset. After blood collection by leukapheresis, PBMCs were isolated using Ficoll-Histopaque density gradient centrifugation and then cryopreserved in the vapor phase of liquid nitrogen. Analytical flow cytometry was used to check the purity and quantity of each magnetically sorted T cell population. From each sorted fraction, genomic DNA was isolated and quantified by UV absorbance on a Nanodrop 2000c. Of note for this clone: No antigen is known for it. One base away there is no much larger clone; base qualities are not given.

What the authors observed across the whole study: Sampling was limited to blood, and TCR repertoires in tissue likely differ from TCR repertoires in blood. Even with the large sequencing depth, rarefaction of the sorted-subset datasets indicated that sequencing was incomplete. Larger estimated clonotype richness was generally found for naive subsets than for memory subsets. Higher generation probabilities were observed for clonotypes shared by all four sorted-subset donors than for non-shared clonotypes. Pairwise subsampling indicated that sequencing depth was expected to affect the degree of clonotype sharing among donors. The genetic and exposure-history diversity represented was limited by the small number of donors. About 5% of naive CD4, 3.5% of naive CD8, approximately 2% of memory CD4, and about 0.4% of memory CD8 clonotypes were shared across four donors.

Using the deep immunoSEQ assay, multiplex PCR amplified TCR CDR3 regions from genomic DNA. Genomic DNA extracted from each cell subset was distributed evenly over all wells of several immunoSEQ 96-well plates, and each plate served as one replicate. For sorted subsets, each replicate PCR was loaded with approximately 200 ng genomic DNA, equivalent to 30,000 or so T cell genomes. The purified libraries were quantified using a Qubit 3.0 fluorometer, sized with a Bioanalyzer 2100, and then quantified again using the KAPA Library Quantification kit. Every immunoSEQ 96-well plate was sequenced on a separate single-read 150-cycle Illumina NextSeq 550 flow cell. Processing in the source paper ran as follows. The immunoSEQ output contained only junctional sequences without quality scores, so filtering could not match that applied to full-length reads. Sequences were annotated with PyIR, a Python wrapper for IgBLAST v1.9, and V/J genes and CDR3 were assigned using IMGT germline references. Any read was removed if the V/J assignment was weak (E-value above 1e-6), the CDR3 was missing, or the read contained stop codons, out-of-frame junctions, or ambiguous translated residues. V3J clonotypes were defined by identical inferred V gene, J gene, and CDR3 amino acid sequence. The percentage overlap between two repertoires was calculated by dividing the number of shared unique clonotypes by the size of the smaller repertoire. RTK rarefaction, the Chao1 estimator, and Recon v2.1 estimates of unobserved clonotypes were used to assess repertoire richness. OLGA was used to compute generation probabilities for all TCRbeta clonotypes that the gDNA method yielded from four donors. The table was pulled from immuneACCESS by TCRdb, which kept in-frame rearrangements only. Such tables lose some clones; where checked, under half of the loss comes from unresolved V genes, and the rest has no known cause. The V and J calls and the clone size are those of that table, but D and trimming were determined from the DNA. This sample comprises some 1 million clones, around 75% of them detected only once. The ten largest make up around 1.4% of the sample.

This sequence was found in a man between 18 and 35 years old in good health. The specimen was memory CD4+ T cells sorted from blood. The sample's cell subset or site, from its label and the paper: CD45RA-negative fraction.

At the DNA level, the sequence is TGCAGCGTGCCCGGGACAGGGGCATGGGATGGCTACACCTTC. It encodes CSVPGTGAWDGYTF. The rearranged chain carries TRBV29-1 and TRBJ1-2, and TRBD1 aligns with 10 junction nucleotides. The germline V end is reduced by 6 bases and the J end by 6 bases; junction bases left unmatched: 10. The germline V gene sets CDR1 to SQVTM and CDR2 to ANQGSEA. From the cysteine through the phenylalanine, the CDR3 covers 14 amino acids. Kept here is only the CDR3 DNA, which spans 42 bases and is read in frame from base 1.